This T cell receptor beta chain was found in a study of cytomegalovirus exposure and HLA in healthy donors. Some clones are missing from TCRdb's copy, which holds only in-frame ones; the method was immunoSEQ multiplex PCR. The sample holds hundreds of thousands of clones; approximately 90% are singletons and the top ten take over 0.75%. Germline CDR1 reads MNHNY; CDR2 reads SVGAGI (reference sequence). CDR3 length: 16 residues. The V and J ends lost 7 bases and 7 bases, in that order; junction bases with no gene match: 10. The material sequenced was PBMCs. J is TRBJ2-2 and V is TRBV6-6, with 12 nucleotides matching TRBD1. This clonotype was sampled from a woman under 30 in good health and CMV-seronegative. The CDR3 bases are TGTGCCAGCACCAAAGGGGGACAGGGGGCAGGCGGGGAGCTGTTTTTT. Translating gives CASTKGGQGAGGELFF.